One sample yielded the 3 T cell receptor beta chains listed below, sequenced in a study of control samples from healthy donors and cancer patients. Data came from immunoSEQ multiplex PCR; TCRdb stores just in-frame clones and leaves some out. The repertoire includes some 150,000 clones, around 94% of them detected once, and under 15% sits in the top ten. Material: blood. These receptors all come from a man between 35 and 55 years old in good health.

This clone has only one observation. CDR3 nucleotide sequence: TGTGCCACCAGGGGAGCGGGAGGGAGCAATGAGCAGTTCTTC. This codes for CATRGAGGSNEQFF. This rearrangement joins TRBV24-1 to TRBJ2-1, with 10 bases aligning to TRBD2. After removal of 7 bases from V and 6 bases from J, the junction contained 5 bases not matched to a gene. Germline V lookup: CDR1 KGHDR, CDR2 SFDVKD. This CDR3 is 14 amino acids long.

CDR3 bases: TGTGCCAGCAGTTACTGGGTTACTAATCAGCCCCAGCATTTT. As protein: CASSYWVTNQPQHF. J is TRBJ1-5 and V is TRBV6-2 or TRBV6-3; no firm D call. The CDR3 covers 14 residues. The V end lost 1 base, the J end lost 4 bases, and 8 bases lay between the germline ends. From germline, CDR1 is MNHEY and CDR2 SVGEGT.

The chain uses TRBV13 and TRBJ1-4; the match to TRBD1 covers 10 bases. The CDR3 is 15 residues long. Germline values: CDR1 PRHDT, CDR2 FYEKMQ (reference sequence). The junction had 5 bases not matched to a gene; V was cut back by 5 bases and J by 5 bases. The CDR3 nucleotides read TGTGCCAGCAGCCGCCCGGGACAGGGGAATGAAAAACTGTTTTTT. It specifies CASSRPGQGNEKLFF.